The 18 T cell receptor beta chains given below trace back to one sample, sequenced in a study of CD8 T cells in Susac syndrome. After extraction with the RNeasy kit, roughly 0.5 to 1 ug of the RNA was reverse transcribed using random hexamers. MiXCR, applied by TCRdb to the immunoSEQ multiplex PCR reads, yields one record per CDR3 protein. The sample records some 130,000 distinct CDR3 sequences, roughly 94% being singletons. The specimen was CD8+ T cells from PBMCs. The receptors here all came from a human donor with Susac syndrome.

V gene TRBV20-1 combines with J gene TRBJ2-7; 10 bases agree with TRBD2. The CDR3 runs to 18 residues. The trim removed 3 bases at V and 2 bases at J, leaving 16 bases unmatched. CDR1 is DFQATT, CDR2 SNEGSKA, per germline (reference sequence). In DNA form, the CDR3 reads TGCAGTGCTAGCCTTGGGTGGGTCCAGCGGGAGGGTCCCTACGAGCAGTACTTC. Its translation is CSASLGWVQREGPYEQYF.

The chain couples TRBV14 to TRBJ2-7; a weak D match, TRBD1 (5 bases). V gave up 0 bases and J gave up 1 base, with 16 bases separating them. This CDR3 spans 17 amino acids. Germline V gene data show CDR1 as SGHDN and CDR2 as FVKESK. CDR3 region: CASSQETIAGPSYEQYF. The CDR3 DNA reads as TGTGCCAGCAGCCAAGAAACGATCGCAGGGCCTTCCTACGAGCAGTACTTC.

The CDR3 loop is CASSLGQGWADTQYF. The CDR3 DNA is TGTGCCAGTAGCCTCGGGCAGGGATGGGCAGATACGCAGTATTTT. The V call is TRBV19, the J call TRBJ2-3; D is possibly TRBD1 (5 bases). This CDR3 is 15 amino acids long. V was pared by 6 bases and J by 4 bases, with 17 bases between. Germline values: CDR1 LNHDA, CDR2 SQIVND (reference sequence).

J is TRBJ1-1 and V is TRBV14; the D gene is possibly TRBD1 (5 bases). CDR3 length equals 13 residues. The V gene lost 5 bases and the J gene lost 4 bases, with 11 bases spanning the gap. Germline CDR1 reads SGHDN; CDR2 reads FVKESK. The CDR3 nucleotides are TGTGCCAGCAGCGGAGGGGAGACCACTGAAGCTTTCTTT. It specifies CASSGGETTEAFF.

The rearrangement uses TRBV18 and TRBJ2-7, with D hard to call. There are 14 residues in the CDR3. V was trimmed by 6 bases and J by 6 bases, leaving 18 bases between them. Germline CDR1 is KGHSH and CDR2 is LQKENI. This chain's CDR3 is CASSQSETTVEQYF. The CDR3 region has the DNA TGTGCCAGCTCCCAAAGTGAAACCACGGTCGAGCAGTACTTC.

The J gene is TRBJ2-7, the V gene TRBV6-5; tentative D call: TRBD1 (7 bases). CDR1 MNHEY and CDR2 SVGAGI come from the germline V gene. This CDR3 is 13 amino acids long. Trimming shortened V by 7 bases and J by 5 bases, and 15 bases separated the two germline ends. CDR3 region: CASTEQGGHEQYF. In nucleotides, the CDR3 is TGTGCCAGCACCGAGCAGGGGGGCCACGAGCAGTACTTC.

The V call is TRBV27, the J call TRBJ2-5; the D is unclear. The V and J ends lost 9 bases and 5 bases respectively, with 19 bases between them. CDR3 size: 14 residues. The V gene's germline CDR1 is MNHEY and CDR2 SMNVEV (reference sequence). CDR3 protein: CASSAFGGFETQYF. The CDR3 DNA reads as TGTGCCAGTTCCGCCTTCGGTGGGTTCGAGACCCAGTACTTC.

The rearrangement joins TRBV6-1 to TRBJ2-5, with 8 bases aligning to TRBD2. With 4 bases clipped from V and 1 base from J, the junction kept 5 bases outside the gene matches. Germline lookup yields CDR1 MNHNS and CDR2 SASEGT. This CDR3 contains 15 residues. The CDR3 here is CASSVVAGLQETQYF. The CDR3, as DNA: TGTGCCAGCAGTGTGGTAGCGGGACTCCAAGAGACCCAGTACTTC.

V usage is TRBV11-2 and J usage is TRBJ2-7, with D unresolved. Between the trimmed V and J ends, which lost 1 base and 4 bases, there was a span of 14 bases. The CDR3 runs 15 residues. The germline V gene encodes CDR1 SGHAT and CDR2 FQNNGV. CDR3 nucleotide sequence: TGTGCCAGCAGCTTAGTTTTTGCAGGTGTGTACGAGCAGTACTTC. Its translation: CASSLVFAGVYEQYF.

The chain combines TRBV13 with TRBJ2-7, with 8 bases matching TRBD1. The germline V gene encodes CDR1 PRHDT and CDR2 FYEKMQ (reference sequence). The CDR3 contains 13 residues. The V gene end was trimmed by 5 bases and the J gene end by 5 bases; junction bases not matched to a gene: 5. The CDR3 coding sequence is TGTGCCAGCAGCCTGGACAGGGCGGACGAGCAGTACTTC. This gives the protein CASSLDRADEQYF.

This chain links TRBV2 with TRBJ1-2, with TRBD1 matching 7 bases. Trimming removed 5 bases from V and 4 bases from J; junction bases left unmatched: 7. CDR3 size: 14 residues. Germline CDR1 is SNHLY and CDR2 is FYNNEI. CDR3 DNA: TGTGCCAGCAGTCCGACAGGGCTACGCTATGGCTACACCTTC. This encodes CASSPTGLRYGYTF.

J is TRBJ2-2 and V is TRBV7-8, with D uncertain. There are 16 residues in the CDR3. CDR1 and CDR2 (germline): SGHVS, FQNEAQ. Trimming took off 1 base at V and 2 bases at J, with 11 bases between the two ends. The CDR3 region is CASSLVETLNTGELFF. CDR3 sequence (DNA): TGTGCCAGCAGCTTAGTCGAGACCCTAAACACCGGGGAGCTGTTTTTT.

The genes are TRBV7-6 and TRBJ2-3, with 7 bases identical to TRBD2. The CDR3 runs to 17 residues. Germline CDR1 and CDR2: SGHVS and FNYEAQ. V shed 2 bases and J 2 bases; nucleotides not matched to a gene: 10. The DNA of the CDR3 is TGTGCCAGCAGCTTAACGATTCCGGGGGGAATCACAGATACGCAGTATTTT. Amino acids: CASSLTIPGGITDTQYF.

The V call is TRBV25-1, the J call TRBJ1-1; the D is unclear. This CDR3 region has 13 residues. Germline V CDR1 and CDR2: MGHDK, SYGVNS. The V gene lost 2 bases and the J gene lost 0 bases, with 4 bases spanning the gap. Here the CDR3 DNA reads TGTGCCAGCAGTGAAGAGGTGAACACTGAAGCTTTCTTT. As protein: CASSEEVNTEAFF.

The CDR3 region is CASSNSSGAYNEQFF. The CDR3 DNA reads as TGTGCCAGCAGCAACTCTAGCGGGGCCTACAATGAGCAGTTCTTC. This rearrangement joins TRBV2 to TRBJ2-1; 9 positions match TRBD2. There are 15 residues in the CDR3. V was clipped by 6 bases and J by 2 bases; unmatched bases: 5. Germline assignment: CDR1 SNHLY and CDR2 FYNNEI.

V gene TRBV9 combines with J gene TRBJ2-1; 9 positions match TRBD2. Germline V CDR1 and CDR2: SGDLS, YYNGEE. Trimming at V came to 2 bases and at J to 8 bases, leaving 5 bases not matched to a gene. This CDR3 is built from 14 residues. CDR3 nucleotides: TGTGCCAGCAGCGTGCGGGAGGGCCCCCATGAGCAGTTCTTC. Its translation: CASSVREGPHEQFF.

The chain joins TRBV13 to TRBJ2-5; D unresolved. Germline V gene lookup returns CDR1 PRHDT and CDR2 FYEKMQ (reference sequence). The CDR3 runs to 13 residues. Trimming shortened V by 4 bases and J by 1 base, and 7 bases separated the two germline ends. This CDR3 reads CASSSGVQETQYF. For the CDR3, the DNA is TGTGCCAGCAGCTCCGGAGTCCAAGAGACCCAGTACTTC.

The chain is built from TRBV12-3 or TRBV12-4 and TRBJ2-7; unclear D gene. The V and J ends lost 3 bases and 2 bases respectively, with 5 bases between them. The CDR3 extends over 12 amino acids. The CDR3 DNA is TGTGCCAGCAGTTTCACGGCCTACGAGCAGTACTTC. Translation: CASSFTAYEQYF.